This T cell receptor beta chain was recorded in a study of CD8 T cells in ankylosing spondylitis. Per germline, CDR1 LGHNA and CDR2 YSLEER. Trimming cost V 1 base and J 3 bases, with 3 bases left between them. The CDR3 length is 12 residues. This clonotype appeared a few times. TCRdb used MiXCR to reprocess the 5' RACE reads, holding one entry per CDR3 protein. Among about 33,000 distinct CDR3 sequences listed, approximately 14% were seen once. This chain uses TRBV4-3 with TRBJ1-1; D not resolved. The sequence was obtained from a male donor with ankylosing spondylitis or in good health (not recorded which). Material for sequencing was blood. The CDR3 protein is CASSQGDTEAFF. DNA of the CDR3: TGCGCCAGCAGCCAAGGGGACACTGAAGCTTTCTTT.